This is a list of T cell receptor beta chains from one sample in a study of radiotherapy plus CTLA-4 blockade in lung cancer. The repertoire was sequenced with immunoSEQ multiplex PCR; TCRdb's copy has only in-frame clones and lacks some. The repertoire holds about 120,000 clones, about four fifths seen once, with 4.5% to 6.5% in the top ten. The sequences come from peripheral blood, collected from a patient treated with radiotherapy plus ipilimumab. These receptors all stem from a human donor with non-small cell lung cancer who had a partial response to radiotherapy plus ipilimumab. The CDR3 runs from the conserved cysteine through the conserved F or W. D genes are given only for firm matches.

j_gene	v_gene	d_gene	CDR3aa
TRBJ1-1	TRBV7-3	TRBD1	CASSYGQGDLAFF
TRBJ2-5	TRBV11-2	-	CASSSQGTETQYF
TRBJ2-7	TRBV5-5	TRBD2	CASSLDLAGSSYEQYF
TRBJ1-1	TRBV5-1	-	CASSLTGEAEAFF
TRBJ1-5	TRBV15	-	CATSRGQLTDQPQHF
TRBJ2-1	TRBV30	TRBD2	CAWSGLGGSNNEQFF
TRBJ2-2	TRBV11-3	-	CASSLDSTNTGELFF
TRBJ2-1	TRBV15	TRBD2	CASAGGPYNEQFF
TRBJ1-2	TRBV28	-	CASSRTYSSRSYGYTF
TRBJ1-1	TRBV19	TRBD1	CASSPTSGQANTEAFF
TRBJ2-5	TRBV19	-	CASSIGGAGGKETQYF
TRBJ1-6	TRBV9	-	CASSVEFGRNSPLHF
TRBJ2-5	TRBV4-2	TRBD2	CASSQSWTSGRETQYF
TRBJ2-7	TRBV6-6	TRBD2	CASSYSERGSSYEQYF
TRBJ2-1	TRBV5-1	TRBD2	CASSLTPSGRANDEQFF
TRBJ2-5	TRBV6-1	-	CASSRLAAGETQYF
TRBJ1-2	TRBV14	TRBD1	CASSQGGQGSYGYTF
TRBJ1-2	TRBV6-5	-	CASSYGGSYGYTF
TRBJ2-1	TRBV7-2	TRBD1	CASSLEQGRANEQFF
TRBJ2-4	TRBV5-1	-	CASSLEGGQGIQYF
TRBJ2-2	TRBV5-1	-	CASSFGSGDTGELFF
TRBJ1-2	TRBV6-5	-	CASSHGGADGYTF
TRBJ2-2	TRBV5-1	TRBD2	CASSGAPSGRADTGELFF
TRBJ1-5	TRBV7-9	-	CASSLAGGSNQPQHF
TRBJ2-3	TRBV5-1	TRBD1	CASSSQGADTQYF
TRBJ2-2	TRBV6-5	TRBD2	CASRETRGVGELFF
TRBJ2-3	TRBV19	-	CARPRDTQYF
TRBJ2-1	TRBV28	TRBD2	CASRREGPNEQFF
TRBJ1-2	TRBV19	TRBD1	CASKAGTGISPVTF
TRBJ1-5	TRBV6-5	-	CASSYGRESQPQHF
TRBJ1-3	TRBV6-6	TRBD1	CASRTGGSGNTIYF
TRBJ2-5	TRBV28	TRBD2	CASSLAGGSETQYF
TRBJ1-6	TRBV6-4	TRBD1	CAQLCGTGSCNSPLHF
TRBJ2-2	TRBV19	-	CASSIRQGMAGELFF
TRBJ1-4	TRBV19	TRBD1	CASSTTGATNEKLFF
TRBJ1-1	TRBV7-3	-	CASSSRMNTEAFF
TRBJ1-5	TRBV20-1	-	CSAAGNQPQHF
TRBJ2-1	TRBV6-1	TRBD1	CASSAGTGINEQFF
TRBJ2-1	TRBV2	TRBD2	CASSIRTRTYNEQFF
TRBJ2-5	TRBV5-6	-	CASSLIRSETQYF
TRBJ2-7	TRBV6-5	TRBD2	CASSKGLASSYEQYF
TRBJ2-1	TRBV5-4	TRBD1	CASSFGQGYNEQFF
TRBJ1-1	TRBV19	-	CASSIDHLRDTEAFF
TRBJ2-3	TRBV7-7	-	CASSAHLADTQYF
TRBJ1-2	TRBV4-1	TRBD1	CASSQEDRGAYGYTF
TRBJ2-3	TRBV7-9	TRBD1	CASSLRRDRGDTQYF
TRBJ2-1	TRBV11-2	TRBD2	CASSSGLADYNEQFF
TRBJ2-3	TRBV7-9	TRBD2	CASSEPNAGTSGSKNTQYF
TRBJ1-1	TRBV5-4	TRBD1	CASSFRDSLLRTEAFF
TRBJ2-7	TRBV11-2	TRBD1	CASSRDRMSYEQYF